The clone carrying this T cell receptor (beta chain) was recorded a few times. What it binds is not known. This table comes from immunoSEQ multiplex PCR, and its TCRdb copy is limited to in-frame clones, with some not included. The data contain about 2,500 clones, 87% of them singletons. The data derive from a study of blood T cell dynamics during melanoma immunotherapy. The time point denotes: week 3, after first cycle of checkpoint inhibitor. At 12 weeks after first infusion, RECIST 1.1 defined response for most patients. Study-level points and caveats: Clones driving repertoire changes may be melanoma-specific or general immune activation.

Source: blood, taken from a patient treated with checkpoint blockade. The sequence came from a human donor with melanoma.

The CDR3 nucleotides read TGTGCCAGCAGTGACTCACGGGAGAATTTCAATGAGCAGTTCTTC. It specifies CASSDSRENFNEQFF. This chain connects TRBV6-4 to TRBJ2-1, with TRBD2 as a possible D gene (6 bases). Trimming stripped 0 bases from V and 6 bases from J, with 12 bases between. The CDR3 consists of 15 residues. Germline CDR1 reads MRHNA; CDR2 reads SNTAGT.